This T cell receptor beta chain was sequenced for a study of cytomegalovirus exposure and HLA in healthy donors (dated by TCRdb to between 2016 and 2019). Broadly, across the study: The 500 to 800 repertoires of the first cohort and the 110 or so validation repertoires were produced on the same platform, according to a later analysis. The aim of the study was to test whether cataloging public T cell receptors could identify signatures of past pathogen exposure. Along with the roughly 610-subject first cohort, a separate validation cohort of 120 different subjects was used. To predict cytomegalovirus infection status, the study brought together high-throughput TCR immunosequencing, statistical association of individual TCRs with disease status, and machine learning. The study at large found these results: Subsequent analysis determined that TCRs grouped into clusters in the first cohort also showed a tendency toward co-occurrence across the 130 or so validation repertoires, and 94% of cluster scores exceeded 0. In both the original and validation cohorts, the classifier was reported to diagnose cytomegalovirus status with high specificity and sensitivity. It was suggested by the authors that the approach could potentially be generalized to other disease states and immunological phenotypes. The validation cohort had no HLA typing available for a later analysis, so co-occurrence within that cohort was assessed over all 120 or so repertoires. Most TCR sequences were observed very rarely across donors, whereas some public TCRs were present in many individuals. A total of 150 or so TCR beta chains were listed by the study as associated with cytomegalovirus. A few of the identified cytomegalovirus-associated TCR beta chains were confirmed in vitro to be specific for cytomegalovirus antigens.

The library came from the immunoSEQ multiplex PCR assay. In the original analysis: A statistical classification framework was built to diagnose cytomegalovirus status from the catalog of TCR beta chain sequences. The clones in this table, taken by TCRdb from immuneACCESS, are in-frame only. Not every clone is retained; where verified, under half of the shortfall comes from an unresolved V gene, and the cause of the rest is unknown. The DNA gave D and trimming, while V, J and clone size come from that table. A total of 230,000 or so clones appear in this sample, 88% of them only once. In total, the top ten clones hold approximately 2.9% of the sample. In the germline V gene, CDR1 corresponds to MNHEY and CDR2 to SVGAGI. The CDR3 starts with the cysteine, ends with the phenylalanine, and has 13 residues. The retained sequence is limited to the CDR3, 39 bases, with the frame set at the first base. The germline V and J ends show losses of 6 bases and 7 bases respectively, and no gene match explains 7 bases of the junction.

Separate from the roughly 650-subject first cohort, the validation cohort of 95 to 150 subjects was the group to which the donors belonged. Details on this clone: Its cognate antigen has yet to be identified. Per-base quality was not reported, and no clone a single base away is much larger than it.

The rearrangement joined TRBV6-5 to TRBJ2-5; 8 bases in the middle match TRBD1. Sequenced input: PBMCs. This TCR came from a woman younger than 30 in good health and CMV-seronegative. In nucleotide form, the sequence is TGTGCCAGCAGCGGACAGGGTTCGGTGACCCAGTACTTC. It is translated as CASSGQGSVTQYF.